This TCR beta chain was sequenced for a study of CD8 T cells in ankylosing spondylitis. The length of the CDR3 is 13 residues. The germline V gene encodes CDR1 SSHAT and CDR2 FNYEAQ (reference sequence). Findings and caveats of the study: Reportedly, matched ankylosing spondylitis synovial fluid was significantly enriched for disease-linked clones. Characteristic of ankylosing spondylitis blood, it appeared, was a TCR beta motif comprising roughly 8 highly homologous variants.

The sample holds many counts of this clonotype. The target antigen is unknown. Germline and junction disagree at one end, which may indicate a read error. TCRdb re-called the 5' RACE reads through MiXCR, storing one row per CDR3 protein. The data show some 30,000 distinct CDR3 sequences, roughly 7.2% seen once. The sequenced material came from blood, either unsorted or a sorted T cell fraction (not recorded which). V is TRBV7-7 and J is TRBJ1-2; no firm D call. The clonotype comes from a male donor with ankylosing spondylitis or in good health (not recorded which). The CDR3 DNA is TGTGCTAGCAGCTTACCCACAAAGTGTGGCTACACCTTC. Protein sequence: CASSLPTKCGYTF.